One TCR beta chain is described in this entry. What it binds is unknown. Germline is not matched at one junction end, which may reflect a read error. The source of the sample is a study of T cells in Graves' hyperthyroidism and ophthalmopathy. It was considered stable Graves' hyperthyroidism when ophthalmopathy did not progress within 18 months. Diagnosis of hyperthyroidism was new in patients aged 18 to 65, and its duration was under 2 months. Used for diagnoses were clinical symptoms, serum thyroxine and TRAb, thyroid ultrasound and orbital computed tomography. Regions amplified from RNA transcripts were the TCR beta CDR3 regions. First-round RT-PCR of the TCR CDR3 relied on the HTBI primer set. TCRdb analysed the multiplex PCR reads with MiXCR anew, one entry per CDR3 protein. The table shows approximately 560,000 distinct CDR3 sequences, with just over 45% occurring only once. Study-wide results and limits: Blood also showed most of the thyroid clonotypes that were expanded above 0.001.

Germline values: CDR1 ENHRY, CDR2 SYGVKD. The CDR3 length is 15 residues. This sequence joins TRBV10-3 and TRBJ2-5; D is possibly TRBD2 (7 bases). The clonotype comes from a woman aged 18-29 years with Graves' hyperthyroidism. Sequenced: peripheral blood or thyroid tissue (not recorded which). The CDR3 DNA reads as TGTGCCAGCAGTTCGTGGGAGGGGGTTCCTGAGACCCAGTACTTC. This sequence encodes CASSSWEGVPETQYF.